These 22 T cell receptor beta chains were sequenced from one sample in a study of cytomegalovirus exposure and HLA in healthy donors. Researchers ran the PCR with 60 Vbeta and 13 Jbeta primers. The data were produced by immunoSEQ multiplex PCR, yet TCRdb's version contains in-frame clones alone and is incomplete. The repertoire holds more than 85,000 clones, with about 73% as singletons. Sequences were obtained from PBMCs. These receptors were obtained from a woman in her 30s in good health and CMV-seronegative.

The rearrangement joins TRBV5-4 to TRBJ2-3, with a weak D call TRBD1 (6 bases). Trimming left V 0 bases short and J 7 bases short, with 12 bases between. The length of the CDR3 is 14 residues. Germline CDR1 is SGHNT and CDR2 is YYREEE (reference sequence). CDR3 residues: CASSLEGGPHTQYF. CDR3 bases: TGTGCCAGCAGCTTGGAAGGGGGTCCACATACGCAGTATTTT.

The chain combines TRBV10-1 with TRBJ2-7; 9 bases agree with TRBD2. J was trimmed by 1 base and V by 10 bases; bases with no gene match: 8. CDR1 and CDR2 from the germline V gene are WNHNN and SYGVQD (reference sequence). There are 14 residues in the CDR3. CDR3 region: CATSLSGSSYEQYF. CDR3 coding DNA: TGCGCCACCTCGCTTAGCGGGAGTTCCTACGAGCAGTACTTC.

The chain has TRBV2 and TRBJ1-2, with TRBD1 matching over 8 bases. V was pared by 8 bases and J by 4 bases, with 12 bases of the junction left unmatched. Germline CDR1 reads SNHLY; CDR2 reads FYNNEI. The CDR3 sequence is 15 residues long. The CDR3 loop is CASSSGTGHLYGYTF. The CDR3 DNA reads as TGTGCCAGCTCATCCGGGACAGGTCACCTCTATGGCTACACCTTC.

The genes are TRBV27 and TRBJ2-7; TRBD1 is a possible D gene (5 bases). Germline loops: CDR1 MNHEY, CDR2 SMNVEV (reference sequence). This CDR3 comprises 15 residues. V dropped 6 bases and J dropped 1 base, with 16 bases sitting between them. The CDR3, as DNA: TGTGCCAGCAGGTTTACGACAGTGGCGTCCTACGAGCAGTACTTC. Its translation is CASRFTTVASYEQYF.

This rearrangement joins TRBV7-2 to TRBJ1-6, with a possible D match to TRBD1 (6 bases). V lost 11 bases, J lost 12 bases, and 17 bases lay in between. The CDR3 is 12 residues long. Germline V CDR1 and CDR2: SGHTA, FQGNSA. The CDR3 region is CAVQSGVGPLHF. The DNA of the CDR3 is TGTGCCGTGCAGTCAGGGGTGGGACCCCTCCACTTT.

J is TRBJ2-5 and V is TRBV5-1; D is ambiguous. V shed 2 bases and J shed 5 bases, with 7 bases lying between them. This CDR3 is built from 12 residues. Germline CDR1 is SGHRS and CDR2 is YFSETQ. The CDR3: CASSFGTETQYF. The CDR3 DNA follows: TGCGCCAGCAGCTTTGGTACTGAGACCCAGTACTTC.

A remark on this clone: Other DNA sequences in this sample translate to the same CDR3. The chain joins TRBV4-3 to TRBJ2-5; D ambiguous. From germline, CDR1 is LGHNA and CDR2 YSLEER. The CDR3 is 15 amino acids. V shed 2 bases and J shed 1 base, with 11 bases lying between them. DNA for the CDR3: TGCGCCAGCAGCCAAACCCCAGGAAGCCAAGAGACCCAGTACTTC. Its protein is CASSQTPGSQETQYF.

The J gene is TRBJ1-5, the V gene TRBV6-7; the match to TRBD1 covers 7 bases. TRBV6-7 counts as an open reading frame of uncertain function. There are 16 residues in the CDR3. Trimming cost V 6 bases and J 2 bases; bases outside gene matches: 10. CDR3 sequence: CASRTYRGSGNQPQHF. The CDR3, as DNA: TGTGCCAGCAGAACCTACAGGGGAAGTGGCAATCAGCCCCAGCATTTT.

CDR3 loop: CASSYQGASTEAFF. The CDR3 region has the DNA TGTGCCAGCAGTTACCAGGGGGCTAGCACTGAAGCTTTCTTT. V gene TRBV6-5 combines with J gene TRBJ1-1; 8 positions match TRBD1. The CDR3 length is 14 residues. J gave up 4 bases and V 2 bases, and 3 bases lay outside the gene matches. The germline V gene encodes CDR1 MNHEY and CDR2 SVGAGI.

This clone showed up just once. The gene calls are TRBV11-2 and TRBJ1-1, with a tentative D call TRBD1 (6 bases). Between the trimmed V and J ends, which lost 5 bases and 4 bases, there was a span of 17 bases. The germline gives CDR1 SGHAT, CDR2 FQNNGV. This CDR3 comprises 15 residues. CDR3 nucleotides: TGTGCCAGCAGCCTCAACGAACAGGGAACCACTGAAGCTTTCTTT. Amino acid sequence: CASSLNEQGTTEAFF.

Only a few counts were recorded for this clone. The chain joins TRBV6-1 to TRBJ2-1, with TRBD2 matching 7 bases. The CDR3 consists of 16 residues. V lost 3 bases to trimming and J lost 4 bases; unmatched junction nucleotides: 9. Germline V gene sequence: CDR1 MNHNS, CDR2 SASEGT. CDR3 DNA: TGTGCCAGCAGTGAGGCGCGCGGGGGACTGTACAATGAGCAGTTCTTC. It yields the protein CASSEARGGLYNEQFF.

In DNA form, the CDR3 reads TGCGCCAGCAGCGCCCTAGCGGGGGGGTACAATGAGCAGTTCTTC. Its protein is CASSALAGGYNEQFF. The chain recombines TRBV5-1 with TRBJ2-1; TRBD2 matches at 12 bases. The CDR3 is 15 residues long. The junction had 3 bases not matched to a gene; V was cut back by 4 bases and J by 4 bases. Germline V CDR1 and CDR2: SGHRS, YFSETQ.

This clone showed up just once. The chain joins TRBV13 to TRBJ2-7; TRBD1 aligns across 8 bases. Germline V CDR1 and CDR2: PRHDT, FYEKMQ (reference sequence). J lost 4 bases, V lost 5 bases, and 7 bases had no gene match. This CDR3 is 14 amino acids long. CDR3 amino acids: CASSLRQGAYEQYF. The DNA for the CDR3 is TGTGCCAGCAGCCTCCGGCAGGGGGCTTACGAGCAGTACTTC. Looking up the rest from reference TRBV13 and TRBJ2-7 gives the full variable domain: AAGVIQSPRHLIKEKRETATLKCYPIPRHDTVYWYQQGPGQDPQFLISFYEKMQSDKGSIPDRFSAQQFSDYHSELNMSSLELGDSALYFCASSLRQGAYEQYFGPGTRLTVT.

The chain is built from TRBV18 and TRBJ2-5, with D unclear. This CDR3 has 12 amino acids. The germline V and J ends were trimmed by 2 bases and 5 bases, with 6 bases remaining between them. Germline loops: CDR1 KGHSH, CDR2 LQKENI. CDR3 sequence reads: CASSPGQETQYF. The CDR3 DNA is TGTGCCAGCTCACCAGGGCAGGAGACCCAGTACTTC.

The chain links TRBV11-3 to TRBJ2-3, with D unclear. V lost 4 bases to trimming and J lost 1 base, with 6 bases between them. The CDR3 runs 13 residues. Germline CDR1 is SGHNT and CDR2 is YENEEA. CDR3 bases: TGTGCCAGCAGCTCGTCGGGCACAGATACGCAGTATTTT. This sequence encodes CASSSSGTDTQYF.

This clone was counted a few times. The V gene is TRBV6-1, the J gene TRBJ2-3; 8 bases align to TRBD2. The V and J ends lost 4 bases and 1 base, in that order; junction bases with no gene match: 7. The germline V gene has CDR1 MNHNS and CDR2 SASEGT. The CDR3 extends over 16 amino acids. CDR3 in DNA: TGTGCCAGCAGTGGGGTCGGGGGGGCGGGCACAGATACGCAGTATTTT. Its translation: CASSGVGGAGTDTQYF.

The chain is built from TRBV7-6 and TRBJ2-2; D is ambiguous. Trimming removed 5 bases at V and 6 bases at J, with 13 bases between. The CDR3 has 14 amino acids. Per germline, CDR1 SGHVS and CDR2 FNYEAQ. CDR3 loop: CASSPSRSAGELFF. In DNA, the CDR3 is TGTGCCAGCAGCCCGAGTCGTAGTGCCGGGGAGCTGTTTTTT. Based on the CDR3 plus reference TRBV7-6 and TRBJ2-2, the full variable domain is GAGVSQSPRYKVTKRGQDVALRCDPISGHVSLYWYRQALGQGPEFLTYFNYEAQQDKSGLPNDRFSAERPEGSISTLTIQRTEQRDSAMYRCASSPSRSAGELFFGEGSRLTVL.

The chain recombines TRBV25-1 with TRBJ2-3, with unresolved D. The V gene lost 6 bases and the J gene lost 2 bases, with 12 bases spanning the gap. This CDR3 is 14 amino acids long. The V gene's germline CDR1 is MGHDK and CDR2 SYGVNS. Written as DNA, the CDR3 is TGTGCCAGCAGGGCCGCGGCCCCCACAGATACGCAGTATTTT. Encoded protein: CASRAAAPTDTQYF.

The genes are TRBV30 and TRBJ2-1, with 12 nucleotides matching TRBD2. The CDR3 spans 19 residues. Germline lookup yields CDR1 GTSNPN and CDR2 SVGIG (reference sequence). V was pared by 2 bases and J by 15 bases, with 26 bases of the junction left unmatched. The CDR3 sequence is CAWSRGGTSGGRGSGELFF. In nucleotides, the CDR3 is TGTGCCTGGAGTCGCGGGGGAACTAGCGGGGGGCGGGGATCGGGTGAGTTGTTCTTC.

The gene calls are TRBV6-6 and TRBJ2-2; a possible D gene is TRBD2 (5 bases). Trimming took 2 bases from V and 1 from J, leaving 11 bases between them. This CDR3 contains 16 residues. In germline, CDR1 is MNHNY, CDR2 SVGAGI (reference sequence). The CDR3 reads CASSYPAGGNTGELFF. CDR3 nucleotide sequence: TGTGCCAGCAGTTACCCGGCGGGTGGGAACACCGGGGAGCTGTTTTTT.

There are a few counts of this clone. The V call is TRBV30, the J call TRBJ2-3, with TRBD1 matching 7 bases. This CDR3 is 14 amino acids long. V lost 3 bases to trimming and J lost 2 bases; unmatched junction nucleotides: 5. Germline V gene data show CDR1 as GTSNPN and CDR2 as SVGIG (reference sequence). Written as DNA, the CDR3 is TGTGCCTGGAGAAGGGACAGTTCCACAGATACGCAGTATTTT. Translation gives CAWRRDSSTDTQYF.

This clone was seen more than once but under ten times. The rearrangement links TRBV11-1 to TRBJ1-2; 8 bases agree with TRBD1. CDR1 and CDR2 from the germline V gene are SGHAT and FQDESV (reference sequence). This CDR3 comprises 14 residues. Trimming removed 0 bases from V and 4 bases from J; junction bases left unmatched: 1. The CDR3 DNA sequence: TGTGCCAGCAGCTTAGCCGGGACAGGCTATGGCTACACCTTC. Its protein is CASSLAGTGYGYTF. Complete variable domain (other parts from reference TRBV11-1 and TRBJ1-2): EAEVAQSPRYKITEKSQAVAFWCDPISGHATLYWYRQILGQGPELLVQFQDESVVDDSQLPKDRFSAERLKGVDSTLKIQPAELGDSAMYLCASSLAGTGYGYTFGSGTRLTVV.